The 27 T cell receptor beta chains below all came from one sample that was sequenced in a study of CXCR3-negative and CXCR3-positive naive CD8 T cells. Study outcomes and limitations: TRB CDR3 hydrophobicity was greater in CXCR3-positive naive cells than in CXCR3-negative naive cells.

Their antigen targets remain unknown. Through 5' RACE with UMI labels, the TRB cDNA libraries were prepared. From its re-call of the 5' RACE reads, TCRdb lists each CDR3 protein once, without DNA. The ten most abundant clones cover 0.41% of a sample with 100,000 to 150,000 distinct CDR3 sequences. Sequencing used naive CXCR3+ CD8+ T cells from blood. Noted subset: CD45RO-CCR7+CD27+CD95- naive CD8+ T cells expressing CXCR3 (TNR3+). These receptors were taken from a human donor in good health. Some clones in this sample may be carry-over from other donors' samples.

The V gene is TRBV27, the J gene TRBJ2-1; TCRdb proposes TRBD1, but this gene call is untestable without DNA. The CDR3 covers 15 residues. Per the germline V gene, CDR1 is MNHEY and CDR2 is SMNVEV (reference sequence). This CDR3 is CASSLTGSLVEEQFF.

The chain is built from TRBV12-3 or TRBV12-4 and TRBJ2-7. The CDR3 sequence is 14 residues long. This chain's CDR3 is CASSFGGLSYEQYF.

The J gene is TRBJ2-2, the V gene TRBV11-3. The CDR3 loop spans 17 amino acids. Per the germline V gene, CDR1 is SGHNT and CDR2 is YENEEA. CDR3: CASSLAPGFANTGELFF.

The chain is built from TRBV19 and TRBJ2-1; the TCRdb D gene call, TRBD1, has no DNA to confirm it. In germline, CDR1 is LNHDA, CDR2 SQIVND (reference sequence). This CDR3 spans 14 amino acids. The CDR3 region is CASSFGTGSNEQFF.

This chain links TRBV2 with TRBJ2-5; TCRdb reports TRBD1, a call that lacks DNA to check it against. The CDR3 is 13 residues long. The V gene's germline CDR1 is SNHLY and CDR2 FYNNEI. CDR3 amino acids: CATITGVQETLYF. Based on the CDR3 plus reference TRBV2 and TRBJ2-5, the full variable domain is EPEVTQTPSHQVTQMGQEVILRCVPISNHLYFYWYRQILGQKVEFLVSFYNNEISEKSEIFDDQFSVERPDGSNFTLKIRSTKLEDSAMYFCATITGVQETLYFGPGTRLLVL.

The chain carries TRBV5-6 and TRBJ1-5. This CDR3 has 17 residues. Germline assignment: CDR1 SGHDT and CDR2 YYEEEE. The CDR3 reads CASSFTRGTTSNQPQHF.

The chain employs TRBV20-1 and TRBJ2-1; there is no DNA to check the TCRdb D call of TRBD1. CDR1 and CDR2 from the germline V gene are DFQATT and SNEGSKA (reference sequence). This CDR3 is 17 amino acids long. The CDR3 loop is CSAKGRGLRQGNDEQFF.

This rearrangement joins TRBV30 to TRBJ2-7; the D call of TRBD1 rests on TCRdb alone, since no DNA is present to check it. CDR1 is GTSNPN, CDR2 SVGIG, per germline (reference sequence). The CDR3 covers 14 residues. CDR3 amino acids: CAWSVLQGAYEQYF.

The V gene is TRBV9, the J gene TRBJ2-1; TCRdb designates TRBD1, a call that cannot be tested without DNA. Germline V gene lookup returns CDR1 SGDLS and CDR2 YYNGEE. CDR3 size: 12 residues. Here the CDR3 reads CASSYPPNEQFF.

The rearrangement uses TRBV20-1 and TRBJ2-3; the D call from TCRdb, TRBD1, cannot be confirmed without DNA. This CDR3 spans 15 amino acids. Germline V gene data show CDR1 as DFQATT and CDR2 as SNEGSKA (reference sequence). The CDR3 is CSADEGGGETDTQYF.

The chain uses TRBV9 and TRBJ2-1; absent DNA, TCRdb's TRBD2 call cannot be checked. CDR1 and CDR2 (germline): SGDLS, YYNGEE. The CDR3 sequence is 16 residues long. The chain's CDR3 is CASRNNPSGSDNEQFF.

V is TRBV4-1 and J is TRBJ1-6; there is no DNA to check the TCRdb D call of TRBD1. Germline CDR1 is MGHRA and CDR2 is YSYEKL. The CDR3 has 15 amino acids. CDR3 sequence reads: CASSHQGTSQPPLHF.

V is TRBV5-4 and J is TRBJ2-1. Germline CDR1 is SGHNT and CDR2 is YYREEE (reference sequence). This CDR3 is 13 amino acids long. CDR3 region: CASSFTSYNEQFF. Combining the CDR3 with reference TRBV5-4 and TRBJ2-1 gives the whole variable domain ETGVTQSPTHLIKTRGQQVTLRCSSQSGHNTVSWYQQALGQGPQFIFQYYREEENGRGNFPPRFSGLQFPNYSSELNVNALELDDSALYLCASSFTSYNEQFFGPGTRLTVL.

The CDR3 region is CASSGTRGPGNTIYF. This chain connects TRBV5-1 to TRBJ1-3; TCRdb reports TRBD1, a call that lacks DNA to check it against. Looked up from germline, CDR1 is SGHRS and CDR2 is YFSETQ. The CDR3 consists of 15 residues.

The chain combines TRBV6-6 with TRBJ2-5; lacking DNA, the TRBD1 call made by TCRdb goes unchecked. The CDR3 is 13 residues long. Germline V gene data show CDR1 as MNHNY and CDR2 as SVGAGI (reference sequence). The CDR3 region is CASSSGTAETQYF.

The chain combines TRBV7-6 with TRBJ2-2; the D gene TCRdb calls, TRBD1, cannot be checked with no DNA. CDR3 length: 12 amino acids. Germline V gene sequence: CDR1 SGHVS, CDR2 FNYEAQ. CDR3 region: CASRTPPGELFF.

This rearrangement joins TRBV5-5 to TRBJ1-1; TCRdb returns TRBD1, unconfirmable since there is no DNA. The CDR3 runs 14 residues. CDR1 SGHKS and CDR2 YYEKEE come from the germline V gene (reference sequence). This chain's CDR3 is CASSLVPGSSEAFF.

The chain recombines TRBV29-1 with TRBJ2-1; no DNA is available, so the TRBD1 call from TCRdb remains unchecked. The germline gives CDR1 SQVTM, CDR2 ANQGSEA. This CDR3 comprises 16 residues. CDR3 in amino acids: CREIPGPKSSYNEQFF.

The chain links TRBV25-1 to TRBJ1-5. The V gene's germline CDR1 is MGHDK and CDR2 SYGVNS. The CDR3 is 15 residues long. CDR3 sequence: CASSERGRGNQPQHF.

This chain joins TRBV10-3 and TRBJ2-7; TCRdb's D gene call, TRBD1, goes unchecked for lack of DNA. Looked up from germline, CDR1 is ENHRY and CDR2 is SYGVKD. CDR3 length equals 15 residues. The CDR3 loop reads CAISDPKTGKDEQYF.

This sequence joins TRBV7-9 and TRBJ2-7; the TRBD1 assignment by TCRdb is unverifiable without DNA. The CDR3 totals 13 residues. Germline-derived CDR1 and CDR2 are SEHNR and FQNEAQ (reference sequence). This CDR3 is CASSLSGVGEQYF.

J is TRBJ2-7 and V is TRBV11-2; TCRdb returns TRBD2, unconfirmable since there is no DNA. Germline CDR1 is SGHAT and CDR2 is FQNNGV. The length of the CDR3 is 15 residues. The CDR3 sequence: CASSWGLAGFYEQYF.

The V call is TRBV27, the J call TRBJ2-1; TCRdb indicates TRBD2, and absent DNA this call remains unverified. Per the germline V gene, CDR1 is MNHEY and CDR2 is SMNVEV (reference sequence). This CDR3 is 15 amino acids long. CDR3 amino acids: CASSLSGGYLAEQFF.

The V and J genes are TRBV12-3 or TRBV12-4 and TRBJ1-5; the D call from TCRdb, TRBD1, cannot be confirmed without DNA. The CDR3 has 15 amino acids. This CDR3 reads CASMWGQGSNQPQHF.

V gene TRBV12-3 or TRBV12-4 combines with J gene TRBJ2-7. The CDR3 has 14 amino acids. CDR3 sequence: CATAVAAPSYEQYF.

This chain joins TRBV29-1 and TRBJ2-1; TCRdb calls TRBD2, which cannot be checked without DNA. The CDR3 loop spans 15 amino acids. Germline CDR1 is SQVTM and CDR2 is ANQGSEA. The CDR3 reads CSVDPLLAGLDEQFF.

The CDR3 reads CASSQGGYYGYTF. This chain uses TRBV3-1 with TRBJ1-2. Germline loops: CDR1 LGHDT, CDR2 YNNKEL (reference sequence). CDR3 length: 13 amino acids.